The 15 T cell receptor beta chains below all came from one sample that was sequenced in a study of T-cell reconstitution after alpha-beta-depleted transplantation in children. Researchers prepared the TCRbeta library using unique molecular identifiers, the study reports. One entry per CDR3 protein results from TCRdb running MiXCR on the PCR reads. The data hold about 440,000 distinct CDR3 sequences, with over 40% observed a single time. The sample here was PBMCs, taken before TCRalphabeta/CD19-depleted stem cell transplant. These receptors were taken from a girl aged 2 to 10 with aplastic anemia, due to receive a stem cell transplant.

This chain joins TRBV19 and TRBJ2-1; 7 bases agree with TRBD2. Germline loops: CDR1 LNHDA, CDR2 SQIVND (reference sequence). The ends lost 0 bases at V and 4 bases at J; junction bases unmatched: 3. This CDR3 contains 15 residues. In nucleotides, the CDR3 is TGTGCCAGTAGTATAGAAGGGCGGGAGTACAATGAGCAGTTCTTC. Translating it yields CASSIEGREYNEQFF.

This sequence joins TRBV20-1 and TRBJ1-1, with D unresolved. CDR3 length: 13 residues. Trimming pared 5 bases from V and 5 bases from J, leaving 15 bases between. CDR1 and CDR2 from the germline V gene are DFQATT and SNEGSKA (reference sequence). The CDR3 nucleotides read TGCAGTGCTCCCCCTGGCCCGGGAACTGAAGCTTTCTTT. This codes for CSAPPGPGTEAFF.

The chain uses TRBV9 and TRBJ1-4, with unresolved D. The CDR3 has 15 amino acids. CDR1 is SGDLS and CDR2 is YYNGEE in the germline V gene. V was cut by 6 bases and J by 6 bases, with 18 bases left in between. The CDR3 here is CASTPTGLAYEKLFF. The CDR3 DNA is TGTGCCAGCACCCCGACCGGATTAGCCTATGAAAAACTGTTTTTT.

This clonotype was seen more than once but under ten times. This chain joins TRBV7-2 and TRBJ2-2; D possibly corresponds to TRBD1 (7 bases). The CDR3 is 17 amino acids. Trimming left V 5 bases short and J 2 bases short, with 18 bases between. Germline assignment: CDR1 SGHTA and CDR2 FQGNSA. The CDR3 DNA follows: TGTGCCAGCAGCCTGACAGGGAACGGGGGTAACACCGGGGAGCTGTTTTTT. It codes for CASSLTGNGGNTGELFF.

Concerning this clonotype itself: A read error may explain this, as a much larger clone is one base away. The CDR3 coding sequence is TGTGCCGGCAGCCCATGGGACACCCAACTCTACGAGCAGTACTTC. Protein product: CAGSPWDTQLYEQYF. The chain combines TRBV9 with TRBJ2-7, with D possibly TRBD1 on 6 matching bases. From germline, CDR1 is SGDLS and CDR2 YYNGEE. The CDR3 covers 15 residues.

This clonotype has only a few counts. V is TRBV29-1 and J is TRBJ2-1, with 14 bases lining up with TRBD2. This CDR3 has 14 residues. The germline V gene has CDR1 SQVTM and CDR2 ANQGSEA. Trimming removed 4 bases from V and 10 bases from J; junction bases left unmatched: 6. CDR3 loop: CSVGGLAGVREQFF. CDR3 nucleotides: TGCAGCGTTGGGGGACTAGCGGGAGTCCGGGAGCAGTTCTTC.

This sequence joins TRBV7-2 and TRBJ2-1; 11 bases agree with TRBD1. This CDR3 is built from 16 residues. V lost 1 base, J lost 8 bases, and 7 bases stayed unmatched. The germline V gene encodes CDR1 SGHTA and CDR2 FQGNSA. CDR3 nucleotides: TGTGCCAGCAGCTTAGACGGACAGGGGGCGCAGGATGAGCAGTTCTTC. The encoded protein is CASSLDGQGAQDEQFF.

This chain connects TRBV30 to TRBJ1-2; D remains unclear. This CDR3 is built from 12 residues. The ends were cut back, 0 bases at V and 7 bases at J, with 9 bases in the middle. CDR1 and CDR2 from the germline V gene are GTSNPN and SVGIG (reference sequence). CDR3 sequence reads: CAWSVSGPGYTF. The CDR3 DNA follows: TGTGCCTGGAGTGTATCGGGTCCTGGCTACACCTTC.

This clonotype has a count of ten or more. The chain recombines TRBV5-1 with TRBJ2-3; TRBD1 agrees at 7 bases. Germline assignment: CDR1 SGHRS and CDR2 YFSETQ. With 5 bases clipped from V and 4 bases from J, the junction kept 10 bases outside the gene matches. The length of the CDR3 is 15 residues. CDR3 bases: TGCGCCAGCAGGCTCCAAGGGGGCGCCTCAGATACGCAGTATTTT. Its translation is CASRLQGGASDTQYF.

This clonotype was seen many times. The CDR3 loop reads CASSLTGLGDTQYF. In DNA form, the CDR3 reads TGTGCCAGCAGCTTAACAGGACTAGGAGATACGCAGTATTTT. The rearrangement links TRBV7-2 to TRBJ2-3; TRBD2 matches 7 bases. The J segment lost 5 bases and the V segment lost 2 bases, leaving 4 bases of the junction unmatched. The CDR3 is 14 amino acids. Germline CDR1 reads SGHTA; CDR2 reads FQGNSA.

In its sample, this clonotype was seen many times. The rearrangement joins TRBV12-3 or TRBV12-4 to TRBJ2-3; 11 nucleotides line up with TRBD2. The CDR3 is made up of 15 amino acids. V gave up 6 bases and J gave up 1 base; unmatched junction bases: 3. The CDR3 coding sequence is TGTGCCAGCAGCATGGGACTAGCGGGCACAGATACGCAGTATTTT. Translation gives CASSMGLAGTDTQYF.

This clonotype has at least ten counts. This chain uses TRBV29-1 with TRBJ2-1, with D perhaps matching TRBD1 (7 bases). The V end lost 1 base, the J end lost 4 bases, and 17 bases lay between the germline ends. Germline assignment: CDR1 SQVTM and CDR2 ANQGSEA. The CDR3 extends over 16 amino acids. CDR3 bases: TGCAGCGTTGAAGGGGCGCGGGACAGCCCGTACAATGAGCAGTTCTTC. Translation: CSVEGARDSPYNEQFF.

This clonotype was found once. This CDR3 is missing its conserved last phenylalanine or tryptophan, likely due to a read error. The chain employs TRBV23-1 and TRBJ2-5; 11 bases match TRBD2. TRBV23-1 is filed as an ORF, its function uncertain. V lost 2 bases, J lost 5 bases, and 25 bases stayed unmatched. The CDR3 length is 22 residues. CDR3 sequence: CASSQPAPVGLAEGGIVETQYY. The DNA of the CDR3 is TGCGCCAGCAGTCAACCGGCCCCGGTGGGACTAGCGGAAGGAGGGATCGTGGAGACCCAGTACTAC.

This clonotype has at least ten counts. The chain joins TRBV6-1 to TRBJ2-1, with TRBD1 matching 8 bases. With V trimmed by 6 bases and J by 5 bases, 6 bases remained unmatched. CDR1 and CDR2 from the germline V gene are MNHNS and SASEGT. This CDR3 is 14 amino acids long. The CDR3 spells CASSSGTGDNEQFF. CDR3 bases: TGTGCCAGCAGCTCCGGGACAGGCGACAATGAGCAGTTCTTC.

The V gene is TRBV20-1, the J gene TRBJ2-5; tentatively, D is TRBD1 or TRBD2 (5 bases each). Germline V lookup: CDR1 DFQATT, CDR2 SNEGSKA (reference sequence). The CDR3 length is 13 residues. The CDR3 sequence is CGVFRDERETQYF. CDR3 sequence (DNA): TGCGGTGTTTTCCGGGACGAGAGGGAGACCCAGTACTTC.